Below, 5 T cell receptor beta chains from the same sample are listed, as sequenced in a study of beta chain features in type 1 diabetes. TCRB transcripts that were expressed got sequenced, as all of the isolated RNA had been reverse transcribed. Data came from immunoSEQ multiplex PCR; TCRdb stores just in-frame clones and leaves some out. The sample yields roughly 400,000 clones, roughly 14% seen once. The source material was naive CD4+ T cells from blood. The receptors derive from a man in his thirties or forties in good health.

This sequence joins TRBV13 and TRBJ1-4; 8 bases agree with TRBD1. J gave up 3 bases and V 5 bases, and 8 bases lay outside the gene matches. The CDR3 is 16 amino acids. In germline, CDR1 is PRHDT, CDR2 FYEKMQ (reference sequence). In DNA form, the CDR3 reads TGTGCCAGCAGCCTCAGACAGGGGTCACCTAATGAAAAACTGTTTTTT. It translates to CASSLRQGSPNEKLFF.

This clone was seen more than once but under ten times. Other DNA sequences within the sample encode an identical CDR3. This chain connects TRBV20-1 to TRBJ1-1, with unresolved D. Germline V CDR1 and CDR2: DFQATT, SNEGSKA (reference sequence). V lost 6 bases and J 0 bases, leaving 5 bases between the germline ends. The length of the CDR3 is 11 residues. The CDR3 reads CSARLNTEAFF. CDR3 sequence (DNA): TGCAGTGCAAGACTGAACACTGAAGCTTTCTTT.

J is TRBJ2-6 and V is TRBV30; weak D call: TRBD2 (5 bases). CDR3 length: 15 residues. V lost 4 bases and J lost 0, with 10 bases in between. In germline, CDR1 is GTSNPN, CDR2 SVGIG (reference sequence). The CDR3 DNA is TGTGCCTGGACGGGGTTAAGCTCTGGGGCCAACGTCCTGACTTTC. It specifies CAWTGLSSGANVLTF. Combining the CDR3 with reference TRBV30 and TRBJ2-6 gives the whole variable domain SQTIHQWPATLVQPVGSPLSLECTVEGTSNPNLYWYRQAAGRGLQLLFYSVGIGQISSEVPQNLSASRPQDRQFILSSKKLLLSDSGFYLCAWTGLSSGANVLTFGAGSRLTVL.

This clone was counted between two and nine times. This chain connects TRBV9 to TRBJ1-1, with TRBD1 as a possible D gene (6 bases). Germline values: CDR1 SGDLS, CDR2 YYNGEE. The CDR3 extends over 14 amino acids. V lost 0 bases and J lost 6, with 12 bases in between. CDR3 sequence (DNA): TGTGCCAGCAGCGTAGACACAGGGCGCGCTGAAGCTTTCTTT. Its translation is CASSVDTGRAEAFF. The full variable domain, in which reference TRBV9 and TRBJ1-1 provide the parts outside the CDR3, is DSGVTQTPKHLITATGQRVTLRCSPRSGDLSVYWYQQSLDQGLQFLIQYYNGEERAKGNILERFSAQQFPDLHSELNLSSLELGDSALYFCASSVDTGRAEAFFGQGTRLTVV.

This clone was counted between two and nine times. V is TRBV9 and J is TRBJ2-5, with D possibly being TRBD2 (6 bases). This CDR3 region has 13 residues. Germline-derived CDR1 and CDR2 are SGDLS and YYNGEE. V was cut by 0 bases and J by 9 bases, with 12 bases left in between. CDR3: CASSVAGGTPQYF. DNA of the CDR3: TGTGCCAGCAGCGTAGCCGGAGGGACTCCCCAGTACTTC.